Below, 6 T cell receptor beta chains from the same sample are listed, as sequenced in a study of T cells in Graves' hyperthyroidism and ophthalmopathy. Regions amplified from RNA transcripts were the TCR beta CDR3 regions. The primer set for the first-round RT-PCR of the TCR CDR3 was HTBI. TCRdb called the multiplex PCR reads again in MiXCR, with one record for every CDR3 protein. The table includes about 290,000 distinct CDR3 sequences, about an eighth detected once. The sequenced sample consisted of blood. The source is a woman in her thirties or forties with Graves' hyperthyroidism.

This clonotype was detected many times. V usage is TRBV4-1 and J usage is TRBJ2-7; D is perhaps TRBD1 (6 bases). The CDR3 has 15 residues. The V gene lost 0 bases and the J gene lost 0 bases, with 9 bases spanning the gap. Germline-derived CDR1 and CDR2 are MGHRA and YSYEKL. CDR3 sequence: CASSQDRGSSYEQYF. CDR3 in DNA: TGCGCCAGCAGCCAAGACAGGGGCAGCTCCTACGAGCAGTACTTC.

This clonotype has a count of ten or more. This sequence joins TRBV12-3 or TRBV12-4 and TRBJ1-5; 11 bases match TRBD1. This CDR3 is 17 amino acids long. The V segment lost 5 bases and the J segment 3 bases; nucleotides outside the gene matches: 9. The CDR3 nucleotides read TGTGCCAGCAGTCCACCGGGACAGGGGGTTTTCAATCAGCCCCAGCATTTT. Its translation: CASSPPGQGVFNQPQHF.

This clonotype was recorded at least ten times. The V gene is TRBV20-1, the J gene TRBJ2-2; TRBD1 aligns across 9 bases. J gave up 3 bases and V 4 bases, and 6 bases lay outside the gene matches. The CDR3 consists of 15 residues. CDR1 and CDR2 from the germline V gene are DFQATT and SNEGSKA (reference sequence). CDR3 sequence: CSAKTGGSDTGELFF. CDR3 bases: TGCAGTGCTAAAACAGGGGGCTCGGACACCGGGGAGCTGTTTTTT.

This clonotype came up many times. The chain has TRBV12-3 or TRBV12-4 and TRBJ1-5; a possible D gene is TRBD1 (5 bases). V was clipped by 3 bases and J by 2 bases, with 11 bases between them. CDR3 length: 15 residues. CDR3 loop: CASSLRGSGNQPQHF. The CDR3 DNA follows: TGTGCCAGCAGTTTGAGGGGTAGTGGCAATCAGCCCCAGCATTTT.

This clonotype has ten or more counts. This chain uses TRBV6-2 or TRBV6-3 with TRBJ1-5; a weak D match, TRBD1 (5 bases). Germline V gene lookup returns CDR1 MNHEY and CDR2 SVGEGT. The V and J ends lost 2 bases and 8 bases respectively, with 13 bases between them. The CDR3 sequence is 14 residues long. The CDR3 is CASSYPGAGKPQHF. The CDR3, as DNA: TGTGCCAGCAGTTACCCCGGGGCGGGGAAGCCCCAGCATTTT.

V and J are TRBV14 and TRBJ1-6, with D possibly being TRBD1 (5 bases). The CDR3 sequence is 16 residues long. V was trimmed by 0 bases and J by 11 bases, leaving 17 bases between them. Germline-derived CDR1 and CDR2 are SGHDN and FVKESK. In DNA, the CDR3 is TGTGCCAGCAGCCAAGATCACGGGACGGGGAGGACACCCCTCCACTTT. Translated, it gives CASSQDHGTGRTPLHF.